Below, 22 T cell receptor beta chains from the same sample are listed, as sequenced in a study of OX40 agonist ivuxolimab in advanced cancers. The library was made by the immunoSEQ multiplex PCR assay. In TCRdb, the immuneACCESS table is reduced to in-frame sequences with V and J assigned. These tables do not hold every clone; where another copy was compared, an unresolved V gene accounts for under half, and the others remain unexplained. Within this sample are about 76,000 clones, with 85% to 90% of them counted one time only. 13% of the sample is in the top ten clones. The sequenced sample was CD4+ or CD8+ T cells sorted from blood, obtained in a trial of the OX40 agonist ivuxolimab. The source of these receptors is an adult with an advanced solid tumor such as melanoma, head and neck, liver or kidney cancer.

V gene TRBV27 combines with J gene TRBJ2-7, with TRBD2 as a possible D gene (6 bases). CDR1 is MNHEY and CDR2 is SMNVEV in the germline V gene (reference sequence). Trimming shortened V by 5 bases and J by 9 bases, and 17 bases separated the two germline ends. This CDR3 contains 13 residues. This CDR3 is CASSGGWGEGQYF. CDR3 sequence (DNA): TGTGCCAGCAGTGGCGGATGGGGGGAAGGGCAGTACTTC.

The gene calls are TRBV6-1 and TRBJ2-7; no firm D call. Germline CDR1 reads MNHNS; CDR2 reads SASEGT. The CDR3 consists of 12 residues. The V and J ends lost 5 bases and 1 base respectively, with 6 bases between them. CDR3 in amino acids: CASSSGSYEQYF. The CDR3, as DNA: TGTGCCAGCAGTTCCGGGTCCTACGAGCAGTACTTC.

J is TRBJ2-1 and V is TRBV7-3; D unresolved. This CDR3 region has 16 residues. V lost 5 bases to trimming and J lost 3 bases, with 17 bases between them. Germline loops: CDR1 SGHTA, CDR2 FQGTGA. DNA for the CDR3: TGTGCCAGCAGCCAATTATATGGGTTAGGCTACAATGAGCAGTTCTTC. Amino acid sequence: CASSQLYGLGYNEQFF.

The chain has TRBV27 and TRBJ1-2; TRBD1 might be the D (5 bases). Germline assignment: CDR1 MNHEY and CDR2 SMNVEV (reference sequence). Between the trimmed V and J ends, which lost 2 bases and 7 bases, there was a span of 14 bases. The CDR3 length is 14 residues. CDR3 DNA sequence: TGTGCCAGCAGTTTAAGCCCCGGGACCTCTGGCTACACCTTC. It codes for CASSLSPGTSGYTF.

The rearrangement uses TRBV19 and TRBJ1-1, with unresolved D. In germline, CDR1 is LNHDA, CDR2 SQIVND (reference sequence). The CDR3 is 14 amino acids. Deletions cut 8 bases from V and 0 bases from J, with 13 bases between. CDR3 nucleotides: TGTGCCAGTGGGCTCGGCCCGATGAACACTGAAGCTTTCTTT. Its translation is CASGLGPMNTEAFF.

In this sample, this clone turned up once. This chain joins TRBV10-3 and TRBJ2-7, with no clear D. The CDR3 covers 13 residues. The ends were cut back, 0 bases at V and 5 bases at J, with 8 bases in the middle. Per germline, CDR1 ENHRY and CDR2 SYGVKD. CDR3 protein: CAISESLPDEQYF. CDR3 nucleotide sequence: TGTGCCATCAGTGAGTCGTTACCTGACGAGCAGTACTTC.

The rearrangement uses TRBV13 and TRBJ2-1; 11 positions match TRBD2. The germline V gene has CDR1 PRHDT and CDR2 FYEKMQ (reference sequence). Germline trimming cut 5 bases from V and 3 bases from J; bases unmatched to any gene: 6. The CDR3 runs 16 residues. CDR3 sequence (DNA): TGTGCCAGCAGCCCTACGACTAGCGGGAACTACAATGAGCAGTTCTTC. Translated: CASSPTTSGNYNEQFF.

This chain uses TRBV5-1 with TRBJ2-1; 11 bases map to TRBD2. The CDR3 runs to 17 residues. Germline V CDR1 and CDR2: SGHRS, YFSETQ. The V segment lost 4 bases and the J segment 9 bases; nucleotides outside the gene matches: 15. CDR3 amino acids: CASSPGGTSGPEGEQFF. CDR3 nucleotides: TGCGCCAGCAGCCCGGGTGGGACTAGCGGTCCCGAGGGTGAGCAGTTCTTC.

The chain uses TRBV29-1 and TRBJ1-1, with D perhaps matching TRBD1 (6 bases). From germline, CDR1 is SQVTM and CDR2 ANQGSEA. This CDR3 is built from 14 residues. V lost 5 bases and J lost 5, with 18 bases in between. Here the CDR3 reads CSVRSRQQGTEAFF. In DNA form, the CDR3 reads TGCAGCGTTCGGTCCCGACAGCAGGGGACTGAAGCTTTCTTT.

The chain recombines TRBV10-2 with TRBJ1-2; D perhaps matches TRBD1 (5 bases). The CDR3 is 16 residues long. Per germline, CDR1 WSHSY and CDR2 SAAADI. V was clipped by 5 bases and J by 8 bases, with 24 bases between them. The CDR3 here is CASSPLLGTGEGGYTF. The CDR3, as DNA: TGCGCCAGCAGTCCACTCCTCGGGACGGGGGAGGGAGGCTACACCTTC.

This chain connects TRBV10-3 to TRBJ2-3, with 8 positions matching TRBD1. CDR1 and CDR2 (germline): ENHRY, SYGVKD. CDR3 length: 14 amino acids. J was trimmed by 4 bases and V by 4 bases; bases with no gene match: 4. This CDR3 is CAISAGQGADTQYF. The CDR3 DNA reads as TGTGCCATCAGTGCTGGACAGGGCGCAGATACGCAGTATTTT.

The sample holds one count of this clone. The V and J genes are TRBV5-1 and TRBJ2-7, with 8 positions matching TRBD1. The ends lost 9 bases at V and 0 bases at J; junction bases unmatched: 11. The CDR3 sequence is 15 residues long. Germline loops: CDR1 SGHRS, CDR2 YFSETQ. The CDR3 loop is CATSPNRGSSYEQYF. In nucleotides, the CDR3 is TGCGCCACCTCGCCCAACAGGGGGAGCTCCTACGAGCAGTACTTC.

The chain combines TRBV11-2 with TRBJ1-1; maybe TRBD1 (6 bases). Germline lookup yields CDR1 SGHAT and CDR2 FQNNGV. V was trimmed by 0 bases and J by 5 bases, leaving 28 bases between them. The CDR3 length is 20 residues. CDR3 loop: CASSLDGRQGRSYGRTEAFF. The CDR3 coding sequence is TGTGCCAGCAGCTTAGATGGTAGGCAGGGGAGGTCTTACGGTAGGACTGAAGCTTTCTTT.

The chain employs TRBV27 and TRBJ2-7, with a possible D match to TRBD1 (5 bases). V lost 3 bases and J lost 2, with 8 bases in between. The CDR3 runs 13 residues. CDR1 is MNHEY, CDR2 SMNVEV, per germline (reference sequence). The CDR3 is CASSLGLAYEQYF. DNA of the CDR3: TGTGCCAGCAGTTTGGGGCTAGCCTACGAGCAGTACTTC.

This chain connects TRBV30 to TRBJ2-3; D uncertain. The CDR3 is 14 amino acids. Germline V gives CDR1 GTSNPN, CDR2 SVGIG (reference sequence). Trimming removed 0 bases at V and 4 bases at J, with 11 bases between. The CDR3 DNA sequence: TGTGCCTGGAGTGTAAGGGCAGGCCCAGATACGCAGTATTTT. This sequence encodes CAWSVRAGPDTQYF.

V usage is TRBV5-4 and J usage is TRBJ1-2, with TRBD1 matching 12 bases. The CDR3 is made up of 16 amino acids. CDR1 and CDR2 (germline): SGHNT, YYREEE (reference sequence). Trimming cost V 0 bases and J 7 bases; bases outside gene matches: 7. CDR3 bases: TGTGCCAGCAGCTTGGGGGGACAGGGGGCTCTATCTGGCTACACCTTC. This translates into CASSLGGQGALSGYTF.

The gene calls are TRBV25-1 and TRBJ2-2; 12 bases map to TRBD2. The CDR3 consists of 17 residues. The germline V gene has CDR1 MGHDK and CDR2 SYGVNS. Losses at the gene ends were 3 bases for V and 4 bases for J; bases not matched to a gene: 6. The CDR3 region is CASSDSSSGRATGELFF. Here the CDR3 DNA reads TGTGCCAGCAGTGACAGTTCTAGCGGGAGGGCCACCGGGGAGCTGTTTTTT.

This clone was recorded only once. The chain combines TRBV6-1 with TRBJ2-7; 7 nucleotides align to TRBD1. The CDR3 length is 13 residues. Germline V gene sequence: CDR1 MNHNS, CDR2 SASEGT. The V segment lost 10 bases and the J segment 4 bases; nucleotides outside the gene matches: 10. For the CDR3, the DNA is TGTGCCACCACAGGGGTTCGGTCTTACGAGCAGTACTTC. Amino acid sequence: CATTGVRSYEQYF.

V usage is TRBV6-6 and J usage is TRBJ2-7, with D possibly being TRBD1 (7 bases). Trimming stripped 10 bases from V and 12 bases from J, with 28 bases between. This CDR3 is 14 amino acids long. Germline loops: CDR1 MNHNY, CDR2 SVGAGI (reference sequence). The CDR3 loop is CATTPGTEGGLGYF. CDR3 nucleotide sequence: TGTGCCACCACCCCCGGGACAGAAGGGGGGCTTGGGTACTTC.

This rearrangement joins TRBV7-9 to TRBJ1-4; D uncertain. V was cut by 4 bases and J by 4 bases, with 13 bases left in between. Germline V lookup: CDR1 SEHNR, CDR2 FQNEAQ (reference sequence). This CDR3 contains 15 residues. CDR3 residues: CASSSIDEINEKLFF. In nucleotides, the CDR3 is TGTGCCAGCAGCTCGATAGACGAGATTAATGAAAAACTGTTTTTT.

The J gene is TRBJ2-2, the V gene TRBV11-3; D gene unclear. V lost 8 bases and J lost 8, with 18 bases in between. This CDR3 has 14 amino acids. The germline gives CDR1 SGHNT, CDR2 YENEEA. DNA for the CDR3: TGTGCCAGCCTAATCGGAGCTGGCGTTGGGGAGCTGTTTTTT. This gives the protein CASLIGAGVGELFF.

The chain couples TRBV12-5 to TRBJ2-3; D is possibly TRBD1 (6 bases). With 2 bases removed from V and 3 bases from J, the gap between germline ends came to 12 bases. Germline CDR1 LGHNT, CDR2 FRNRAP. The CDR3 loop spans 15 amino acids. The CDR3 DNA follows: TGTGCTAGTGGTTTGAGGGGGAGAACTACAGATACGCAGTATTTT. As protein: CASGLRGRTTDTQYF.